One sample yielded the 9 T cell receptor beta chains listed below, sequenced in a study of OX40 agonist ivuxolimab in advanced cancers. Here immunoSEQ multiplex PCR was the method, and the copy in TCRdb shows in-frame clones only, minus some. The sample lists tens of thousands of clones; approximately 79% were seen once. Sample: CD4+ or CD8+ T cells sorted from blood, taken in a trial of the OX40 agonist ivuxolimab. The receptor set was obtained from an adult with an advanced solid tumor such as melanoma, head and neck, liver or kidney cancer.

This chain uses TRBV11-3 with TRBJ2-1; D call uncertain. Trimming stripped 5 bases from V and 3 bases from J, with 5 bases between. Germline CDR1 SGHNT, CDR2 YENEEA. The CDR3 covers 12 residues. The DNA for the CDR3 is TGTGCCAGCAGCCGACACTACAATGAGCAGTTCTTC. It translates to CASSRHYNEQFF.

This clone was found once. V gene TRBV5-5 combines with J gene TRBJ2-4, with 12 bases fitting TRBD2. This CDR3 is built from 18 residues. Trimming at V came to 4 bases and at J to 3 bases, leaving 11 bases not matched to a gene. The germline gives CDR1 SGHKS, CDR2 YYEKEE (reference sequence). CDR3 amino acids: CASSPRTSGIWGKNIQYF. The CDR3 DNA is TGTGCCAGCAGCCCGAGGACTAGCGGGATATGGGGCAAAAACATTCAGTACTTC. Combining the CDR3 with reference TRBV5-5 and TRBJ2-4 gives the whole variable domain DAGVTQSPTHLIKTRGQQVTLRCSPISGHKSVSWYQQVLGQGPQFIFQYYEKEERGRGNFPDRFSARQFPNYSSELNVNALLLGDSALYLCASSPRTSGIWGKNIQYFGAGTRLSVL.

This chain uses TRBV5-6 with TRBJ2-5; no definite D call. This CDR3 contains 15 residues. V shed 4 bases and J shed 3 bases, with 16 bases lying between them. The germline CDR1 and CDR2 sequences are SGHDT and YYEEEE. The CDR3 DNA sequence: TGTGCCAGCAGCCTGACTTTCTCACTCGAAGAGACCCAGTACTTC. Amino acids: CASSLTFSLEETQYF.

This clone has only a few counts. The V gene is TRBV7-2, the J gene TRBJ1-3; D is ambiguous. The CDR3 has 13 residues. V shed 4 bases and J shed 0 bases, with 4 bases lying between them. From germline, CDR1 is SGHTA and CDR2 FQGNSA. The CDR3 DNA reads as TGTGCCAGCAGCTCCTACTCTGGAAACACCATATATTTT. It codes for CASSSYSGNTIYF.

This chain connects TRBV10-1 to TRBJ2-5, with TRBD1 as a possible D gene (5 bases). With the DNA end fitting TRBJ2-7 better, the J assignment may be wrong. This CDR3 is 15 amino acids long. Germline CDR1 reads WNHNN; CDR2 reads SYGVQD (reference sequence). CDR3 DNA sequence: TGCGCCAGCAGTGAGTTTAGTGGTCCAGGGTACGAGCAGTACTTC. Translated: CASSEFSGPGYEQYF.

This clone was picked up one time. The J gene is TRBJ2-3, the V gene TRBV4-2; D gene unclear. Germline-derived CDR1 and CDR2 are LGHNA and YNFKEQ. CDR3 length: 13 amino acids. Trimming removed 0 bases at V and 4 bases at J, with 5 bases between. The CDR3 nucleotides are TGTGCCAGCAGCCAAGATGTTGCAGATACGCAGTATTTT. Translating it yields CASSQDVADTQYF.

The rearrangement uses TRBV5-1 and TRBJ1-4; D is unresolved. Per germline, CDR1 SGHRS and CDR2 YFSETQ. The CDR3 loop spans 14 amino acids. Trimming took 0 bases from V and 5 from J, leaving 8 bases between them. The CDR3 DNA sequence: TGCGCCAGCAGCTTGGATTCAGTCAATGAAAAACTGTTTTTT. Translating gives CASSLDSVNEKLFF.

The rearrangement links TRBV27 to TRBJ2-7, with D hard to call. Between the trimmed V and J ends, which lost 8 bases and 3 bases, there was a span of 5 bases. Germline loops: CDR1 MNHEY, CDR2 SMNVEV (reference sequence). CDR3 length: 10 amino acids. In DNA form, the CDR3 reads TGTGCCAGCGGCCACTACGAGCAGTACTTC. This codes for CASGHYEQYF.

V and J are TRBV5-1 and TRBJ2-7; D remains unclear. There are 12 residues in the CDR3. The germline gives CDR1 SGHRS, CDR2 YFSETQ. Trimming pared 2 bases from V and 5 bases from J, leaving 8 bases between. The DNA for the CDR3 is TGCGCCAGCAGCTTACTCAGCAACGAGCAGTACTTC. Protein sequence: CASSLLSNEQYF.